This T cell receptor beta chain was obtained from a study of blood T cell repertoires in COVID-19 (TCRdb year 2020). Broadly, across the study: Samples from collaborators originated in the United States, Italy and Spain and spanned both the acute and convalescent phases of COVID-19. The material from the prospective study consisted of cDNA or gDNA derived from T cells, B-cell-depleted T cells, or PBMCs. Subjects who had been exposed to COVID-19, were actively infected with it, or had recovered from it provided the deeply sampled blood TCRbeta repertoires that made up the dataset. The repertoires were released in a freely available public database meant as a resource for research on the immune response to SARS-CoV-2. Samples came from the ongoing ImmuneRACE study (first 160 participants) plus 1,254 subjects from 6 global collaborators. Nearly every sample came with metadata listing a de-identified subject ID, COVID-19 status, age in years and sex. HLA class I and class II types, where available, came from metadata supplied by the sample provider rather than from assay-based typing. The full study reports these points: The quantity of clinical and demographic metadata differed by source and by participant and was supplied without curation.

TCRbeta CDR3 regions were amplified from genomic DNA using the immunoSEQ Assay, a bias-controlled multiplex PCR. Regarding the original processing steps: Nucleated cell counts per sample were estimated from amplification of reference gene primers within the assay. Sequence reads were collapsed and filtered to measure the absolute abundance of every unique TCRbeta CDR3 rearrangement. For each sample, productive Simpson clonality was calculated as the square root of Simpson's diversity index over productive rearrangements. The table was pulled from immuneACCESS by TCRdb, which kept in-frame rearrangements only. Such tables lose some clones; where checked, under half of the loss comes from unresolved V genes, and the rest has no known cause. V and J calls and clone size are copied from that table; D and trimming were computed from the DNA. The sample yields 150,000 to 200,000 clones; around nine tenths were counted once. Of the sample, approximately 10% falls within the top ten clones.

Taken from the germline V gene, the CDR1 and CDR2 loops are MNHEY and SVGAGI. V is clipped by 5 bases and J by 3 bases, and the sequence between their germline boundaries is 7 bases long. Including the terminal cysteine and phenylalanine, the CDR3 comprises 12 residues. Only CDR3 DNA is held: 36 bases, read in frame from base 1. One collaborating source in Seattle enrolled patients during active infection and followed them longitudinally through the course of disease. Collaborating institutions collected whole blood in K2EDTA tubes following their own protocols. For TCRbeta analysis, collaborator samples were shipped as frozen whole blood, as isolated PBMCs, or as DNA extracted from either sample type. In the case of this clone: Its antigen is currently not known. No base qualities exist here, and no much larger clone lies one base off it.

The chain links TRBV6-5 with TRBJ1-2; the D segment could be TRBD1, given 5 matching bases. Sequencing was performed on peripheral blood. This TCR was sampled from a woman in her 70s with COVID-19, enrolled during active disease. The CDR3 region: CASSPRDYGYTF. In nucleotide form, the sequence is TGTGCCAGCAGTCCCAGGGACTATGGCTACACCTTC.